What follows is one TCR beta chain and its context. Its antigen is unidentified. V shed 2 bases and J 4 bases; nucleotides not matched to a gene: 4. The CDR3 length is 15 residues. The V gene's germline CDR1 is MNHEY and CDR2 SVGEGT. This sample is part of a study of T cell responses to AZD1222 COVID-19 vaccine. Study-level background: Timing groups of about 4 and about 12 weeks for second doses were pooled.

Sequenced by immunoSEQ multiplex PCR; TCRdb stores in-frame clones only, minus some. The data hold over 60,000 clones, with more than 75% observed a single time. Broader study findings: Nearly half of spike-specific TCRs reportedly target unmutated variant regions. Repertoires in all cases were sampled only once the peak T cell response had passed. The sample set comprised mostly white British donors with more females, and clonal diversity was possibly underestimated.

Here the sequenced sample was peripheral blood, taken on day 0 of AZD1222 vaccination. This chain connects TRBV6-2 or TRBV6-3 to TRBJ1-1, with 10 bases that match TRBD1. The receptor was derived from an adult in good health. CDR3 DNA: TGTGCCAGCAGTTACGCCGGGACAGGGGCCACTGAAGCTTTCTTT. This codes for CASSYAGTGATEAFF.